The 20 T cell receptor beta chains in this list originate from one sample, sequenced in a study of T cell repertoires in cytomegalovirus infection. In TCRdb, the reads were re-called with MiXCR into one record per CDR3 protein. This sample has 380,000 or so distinct CDR3 sequences, with roughly 34% found just once. These receptors have no identified antigens. The sample was cultured PBMCs, taken from culture after CMV antigen stimulation. These TCRs come from a human donor in good health (CMV status not recorded). Some clones in this sample may be carry-over from other donors' samples.

The chain recombines TRBV7-9 with TRBJ2-5; perhaps TRBD2 as D (5 bases). Germline loops: CDR1 SEHNR, CDR2 FQNEAQ (reference sequence). The CDR3 covers 14 residues. The V and J ends lost 5 bases and 1 base respectively, with 11 bases between them. Here the CDR3 reads CASSPERPQETQYF. The DNA of the CDR3 is TGTGCCAGCAGCCCAGAGCGGCCCCAAGAGACCCAGTACTTC.

The J gene is TRBJ2-2, the V gene TRBV7-9; 7 nucleotides line up with TRBD2. V dropped 4 bases and J dropped 3; count of bases not matched to a gene: 5. Germline CDR1 reads SEHNR; CDR2 reads FQNEAQ (reference sequence). The CDR3 spans 15 residues. CDR3 residues: CASSSRTRDTGELFF. CDR3 DNA sequence: TGTGCCAGCAGCTCGCGGACTAGAGACACCGGGGAGCTGTTTTTT.

V is TRBV19 and J is TRBJ2-1; 16 bases line up with TRBD2. The CDR3 runs to 16 residues. The V gene end was trimmed by 7 bases and the J gene end by 7 bases; junction bases not matched to a gene: 7. CDR1 LNHDA and CDR2 SQIVND come from the germline V gene (reference sequence). The CDR3 here is CASTPGTSGRGNEQFF. CDR3 sequence (DNA): TGTGCCAGTACCCCCGGGACTAGCGGGAGGGGGAATGAGCAGTTCTTC.

This clonotype appeared a few times. The chain employs TRBV19 and TRBJ2-5; the match to TRBD2 covers 9 bases. The CDR3 spans 14 residues. V lost 4 bases to trimming and J lost 3 bases; unmatched junction nucleotides: 3. Germline loops: CDR1 LNHDA, CDR2 SQIVND (reference sequence). The DNA for the CDR3 is TGTGCCAGTAGTACAGGGACTAGCAAAGAGACCCAGTACTTC. Translating gives CASSTGTSKETQYF.

Many counts were recorded for this clonotype. J is TRBJ2-3 and V is TRBV7-2; D possibly corresponds to TRBD2 (6 bases). The CDR3 runs 14 residues. Germline V gene sequence: CDR1 SGHTA, CDR2 FQGNSA. Trimming shortened V by 5 bases and J by 4 bases, and 13 bases separated the two germline ends. The CDR3 sequence: CASSPRLASDTQYF. The CDR3 DNA reads TGTGCCAGCAGCCCCCGCCTAGCGTCAGATACGCAGTATTTT.

This clonotype was counted between two and nine times. J is TRBJ2-7 and V is TRBV10-2; TRBD2 aligns across 13 bases. Germline CDR1 is WSHSY and CDR2 is SAAADI. The CDR3 is 17 amino acids. V dropped 0 bases and J dropped 2; count of bases not matched to a gene: 4. CDR3 region: CASSESHGLAGAYEQYF. The CDR3 DNA follows: TGCGCCAGCAGTGAGTCCCACGGACTAGCGGGGGCCTACGAGCAGTACTTC.

The chain uses TRBV7-9 and TRBJ1-1; TRBD1 matches at 9 bases. CDR1 and CDR2 from the germline V gene are SEHNR and FQNEAQ (reference sequence). After removal of 0 bases from V and 3 bases from J, the junction contained 5 bases not matched to a gene. This CDR3 spans 16 amino acids. CDR3 bases: TGTGCCAGCAGCTTAGCTGGGACAGGGAAGGACACTGAAGCTTTCTTT. It yields the protein CASSLAGTGKDTEAFF.

The chain uses TRBV19 and TRBJ1-5; D call uncertain. The CDR3 consists of 14 residues. Per the germline V gene, CDR1 is LNHDA and CDR2 is SQIVND (reference sequence). Trimming cost V 6 bases and J 0 bases, with 9 bases left between them. Here the CDR3 DNA reads TGTGCCAGTAGCCGGACCCGTAGCAATCAGCCCCAGCATTTT. Its translation: CASSRTRSNQPQHF.

This clonotype has a handful of counts. The chain employs TRBV5-1 and TRBJ2-1; weak D call: TRBD2 (6 bases). V was trimmed by 3 bases and J by 3 bases, leaving 19 bases between them. CDR1 is SGHRS and CDR2 is YFSETQ in the germline V gene. The CDR3 is made up of 17 amino acids. The CDR3 loop reads CASSSETSQHFYNEQFF. Written as DNA, the CDR3 is TGCGCCAGCAGCTCCGAGACTAGTCAGCACTTCTACAATGAGCAGTTCTTC.

The chain combines TRBV30 with TRBJ2-3; tentatively, D is TRBD1 or TRBD2 (5 bases each). The CDR3 loop spans 13 amino acids. CDR1 is GTSNPN and CDR2 is SVGIG in the germline V gene (reference sequence). Trimming left V 5 bases short and J 4 bases short, with 13 bases between. This CDR3 is CAWGRGAADTQYF. DNA for the CDR3: TGTGCCTGGGGGAGAGGGGCGGCAGATACGCAGTATTTT.

The V and J genes are TRBV28 and TRBJ1-1; perhaps TRBD1 as D (5 bases). The CDR3 totals 12 residues. The V gene lost 10 bases and the J gene lost 5 bases, with 14 bases spanning the gap. The V gene's germline CDR1 is MDHEN and CDR2 SYDVKM. CDR3 sequence reads: CAIHDSHTEAFF. CDR3 in DNA: TGTGCCATCCACGACAGCCATACTGAAGCTTTCTTT.

The rearrangement uses TRBV27 and TRBJ2-7; 13 bases line up with TRBD2. CDR1 MNHEY and CDR2 SMNVEV come from the germline V gene (reference sequence). Losses at the gene ends were 8 bases for V and 4 bases for J; bases not matched to a gene: 5. The CDR3 sequence is 14 residues long. Here the CDR3 reads CASRSGLAGYEQYF. The CDR3 DNA is TGTGCCAGCCGATCGGGACTAGCGGGATACGAGCAGTACTTC.

This clonotype was seen just once. This may arise from a read error, as a much more abundant clone is one base away. The V and J genes are TRBV7-3 and TRBJ2-3; no firm D call. Trimming pared 1 base from V and 5 bases from J, leaving 10 bases between. This CDR3 contains 14 residues. Germline values: CDR1 SGHTA, CDR2 FQGTGA. CDR3: CASSLNQFIDTQYF. As DNA, the CDR3 is TGTGCCAGCAGCTTAAATCAGTTCATAGATACGCAGTATTTT.

V usage is TRBV6-2 or TRBV6-3 and J usage is TRBJ2-2; D is perhaps TRBD2 (6 bases). V dropped 2 bases and J dropped 7 bases, with 17 bases sitting between them. From germline, CDR1 is MNHEY and CDR2 SVGEGT. The CDR3 spans 16 residues. The CDR3 DNA reads TGTGCCAGCAGTTACCGTCGCGGGAAGTCGAACGGGGAGCTGTTTTTT. Its protein is CASSYRRGKSNGELFF.

V gene TRBV7-2 combines with J gene TRBJ2-5, with 14 bases fitting TRBD2. CDR1 and CDR2 (germline): SGHTA, FQGNSA. The trim removed 5 bases at V and 13 bases at J, leaving 9 bases unmatched. There are 14 residues in the CDR3. CDR3 residues: CASSTGLAGVTGYF. The CDR3 DNA sequence: TGTGCCAGCAGCACGGGACTAGCGGGGGTGACTGGGTACTTC. The variable domain in full, completed from reference TRBV7-2 and TRBJ2-5, reads GAGVSQSPSNKVTEKGKDVELRCDPISGHTALYWYRQSLGQGLEFLIYFQGNSAPDKSGLPSDRFSAERTGGSVSTLTIQRTQQEDSAVYLCASSTGLAGVTGYFGPGTRLLVL.

This clonotype was seen a few times. V usage is TRBV7-2 and J usage is TRBJ2-1; 10 nucleotides line up with TRBD2. CDR1 and CDR2 from the germline V gene are SGHTA and FQGNSA. This CDR3 has 16 residues. V gave up 5 bases and J gave up 3 bases; unmatched junction bases: 7. The CDR3 region has the DNA TGTGCCAGCAGCACTCAAGCGGGAGGGCGCTACAATGAGCAGTTCTTC. It translates to CASSTQAGGRYNEQFF.

The gene calls are TRBV12-5 and TRBJ2-1; D gene unclear. V dropped 4 bases and J dropped 7 bases, with 5 bases sitting between them. The CDR3 spans 11 residues. Germline CDR1 is LGHNT and CDR2 is FRNRAP. The CDR3, as DNA: TGTGCTAGTGGTTCCGGGAATGAGCAGTTCTTC. This gives the protein CASGSGNEQFF.

J is TRBJ1-3 and V is TRBV5-4; TRBD1 is a possible D gene (5 bases). The CDR3 spans 16 residues. Germline CDR1 SGHNT, CDR2 YYREEE (reference sequence). V gave up 3 bases and J gave up 0 bases, with 13 bases separating them. The DNA for the CDR3 is TGTGCCAGCAGCTGGGATCTGGGGCACTCTGGAAACACCATATATTTT. Its protein product is CASSWDLGHSGNTIYF.

In its sample, this clonotype was seen a few times. The rearrangement joins TRBV7-6 to TRBJ2-5, with D unclear. The germline gives CDR1 SGHVS, CDR2 FNYEAQ. The CDR3 spans 15 residues. V was trimmed by 1 base and J by 1 base, leaving 10 bases between them. Written as DNA, the CDR3 is TGTGCCAGCAGCTTAGGAGGTTGGGTCCAAGAGACCCAGTACTTC. This gives the protein CASSLGGWVQETQYF.

This clonotype has a count of ten or more. The chain recombines TRBV7-2 with TRBJ1-5; TRBD1 aligns across 9 bases. Germline CDR1 SGHTA, CDR2 FQGNSA. CDR3 length equals 15 residues. V shed 5 bases, J shed 6 bases, and the junction held 8 bases outside the gene matches. This CDR3 is CASSPGTGSLQPQHF. The CDR3 region has the DNA TGTGCCAGCAGCCCCGGGACAGGGTCTCTTCAGCCCCAGCATTTT.